The rows below give T cell receptor beta chains drawn from one sample of a study of CD8+ T cells in alopecia areata. The protocol was immunoSEQ multiplex PCR, while the TCRdb copy is restricted to in-frame clones and leaves out a portion. The table has hundreds of thousands of clones, around 67% seen once. The sequencing here drew on CD4+ T cells sorted from blood, taken at week 0. The source of these receptors is a human donor with alopecia areata. Each CDR3 is given with its conserved first and last residue. The D gene is left open where the match is weak. Size is omitted from some rows. Given values are once, few, many or a class for expanded clones.

abundance: .; d_gene: TRBD1; j_gene: TRBJ1-1; v_gene: TRBV25-1; CDR3aa: CASSLTGTSAEAFF; CDR3nt: TGTGCCAGCAGCCTGACAGGGACCTCCGCTGAAGCTTTCTTT
abundance: few; d_gene: .; j_gene: TRBJ2-5; v_gene: TRBV30; CDR3aa: CAWSRSASGAQAWFQETQYF; CDR3nt: TGTGCCTGGAGTCGATCTGCCTCGGGGGCGCAGGCATGGTTCCAAGAGACCCAGTACTTC
abundance: .; d_gene: .; j_gene: TRBJ2-5; v_gene: TRBV11-2; CDR3aa: CASSLGWGAETQYF; CDR3nt: TGTGCCAGCAGCTTGGGCTGGGGGGCGGAGACCCAGTACTTC
abundance: .; d_gene: TRBD1; j_gene: TRBJ1-2; v_gene: TRBV29-1; CDR3aa: CSVEGDREPNYGYTF; CDR3nt: TGCAGCGTTGAGGGGGACAGAGAACCCAACTATGGCTACACCTTC
abundance: .; d_gene: TRBD1; j_gene: TRBJ1-1; v_gene: TRBV7-8; CDR3aa: CASSHRDSNTEAFF; CDR3nt: TGTGCCAGCAGCCATCGGGACAGCAACACTGAAGCTTTCTTT
abundance: .; d_gene: .; j_gene: TRBJ2-5; v_gene: TRBV15; CDR3aa: CATSRERGDRETQYF; CDR3nt: TGTGCCACCAGCAGAGAACGAGGCGACAGGGAGACCCAGTACTTC
abundance: .; d_gene: .; j_gene: TRBJ2-5; v_gene: TRBV5-4; CDR3aa: CASSPQGGPWYF; CDR3nt: TGTGCCAGCAGCCCGCAGGGTGGCCCGTGGTACTTC
abundance: once; d_gene: .; j_gene: TRBJ1-2; v_gene: TRBV29-1; CDR3aa: CSVDSSGTNYGYTF; CDR3nt: TGCAGCGTTGATAGCTCCGGAACGAACTATGGCTACACCTTC
abundance: .; d_gene: .; j_gene: TRBJ2-5; v_gene: TRBV2; CDR3aa: CASMLVWETQYF; CDR3nt: TGTGCCAGCATGCTAGTGTGGGAGACCCAGTACTTC
abundance: .; d_gene: .; j_gene: TRBJ2-1; v_gene: TRBV5-1; CDR3aa: CASSLEAIEQFF; CDR3nt: TGCGCCAGCAGCTTGGAAGCTATTGAGCAGTTCTTC
abundance: .; d_gene: .; j_gene: TRBJ2-3; v_gene: TRBV30; CDR3aa: CAWSVRASRTDTQYF; CDR3nt: TGTGCCTGGAGTGTACGAGCCTCTCGCACAGATACGCAGTATTTT
abundance: .; d_gene: .; j_gene: TRBJ2-3; v_gene: TRBV6-5; CDR3aa: CASRGQIRGDTQYF; CDR3nt: TGTGCCAGCAGAGGACAGATTAGGGGAGATACGCAGTATTTT
abundance: .; d_gene: .; j_gene: TRBJ1-3; v_gene: TRBV6-6; CDR3aa: CAGPGGNTIYF; CDR3nt: TGTGCCGGTCCCGGGGGAAACACCATATATTTT
abundance: few; d_gene: .; j_gene: TRBJ2-7; v_gene: TRBV7-9; CDR3aa: CASSPLHEQYF; CDR3nt: TGTGCCAGCAGCCCCCTCCACGAGCAGTACTTC
abundance: few; d_gene: .; j_gene: TRBJ1-4; v_gene: TRBV19; CDR3aa: CASKADEKLFF; CDR3nt: TGTGCCAGTAAGGCGGATGAAAAACTGTTTTTT
abundance: few; d_gene: .; j_gene: TRBJ1-2; v_gene: TRBV29-1; CDR3aa: CSVFLGVYGYTF; CDR3nt: TGCAGCGTCTTCCTCGGAGTCTATGGCTACACCTTC
abundance: .; d_gene: .; j_gene: TRBJ2-4; v_gene: TRBV29-1; CDR3aa: CSVARSAQGNIQYF; CDR3nt: TGCAGCGTTGCACGGAGCGCTCAAGGAAACATTCAGTACTTC
abundance: .; d_gene: .; j_gene: TRBJ2-4; v_gene: TRBV29-1; CDR3aa: CSVRRELSGIQYF; CDR3nt: TGCAGCGTTCGCAGGGAGTTGAGTGGCATTCAGTACTTC
abundance: .; d_gene: TRBD2; j_gene: TRBJ2-7; v_gene: TRBV4-1; CDR3aa: CASSQAGGEQYF; CDR3nt: TGCGCCAGCAGCCAAGCGGGGGGCGAGCAGTACTTC
abundance: few; d_gene: TRBD1; j_gene: TRBJ1-6; v_gene: TRBV7-9; CDR3aa: CASSLAGTANSPLHF; CDR3nt: TGTGCCAGCAGCTTAGCTGGGACAGCCAATTCACCCCTCCACTTT
abundance: .; d_gene: .; j_gene: TRBJ2-5; v_gene: TRBV7-9; CDR3aa: CASSLNAGQETQYF; CDR3nt: TGTGCCAGCAGCTTAAATGCAGGGCAAGAGACCCAGTACTTC
abundance: .; d_gene: .; j_gene: TRBJ1-1; v_gene: TRBV6-5; CDR3aa: CASGDLGNTEAFF; CDR3nt: TGTGCCAGCGGCGACCTGGGGAACACTGAAGCTTTCTTT
abundance: .; d_gene: TRBD1; j_gene: TRBJ2-5; v_gene: TRBV10-3; CDR3aa: CATGTVQETQYF; CDR3nt: TGTGCCACCGGGACAGTCCAAGAGACCCAGTACTTC
abundance: .; d_gene: .; j_gene: TRBJ1-5; v_gene: TRBV30; CDR3aa: CAWSKGRRGQPQHF; CDR3nt: TGTGCCTGGAGTAAGGGGCGAAGAGGCCAGCCCCAGCATTTT
abundance: .; d_gene: .; j_gene: TRBJ2-1; v_gene: TRBV5-1; CDR3aa: CASSLSSNLNEQFF; CDR3nt: TGCGCCAGCAGCTTGAGCTCCAATCTCAATGAGCAGTTCTTC
abundance: .; d_gene: TRBD2; j_gene: TRBJ2-1; v_gene: TRBV6-6; CDR3aa: CASSYDNFGGRREQFF; CDR3nt: TGTGCCAGCAGTTATGATAATTTCGGGGGGAGGAGGGAGCAGTTCTTC
abundance: .; d_gene: .; j_gene: TRBJ2-1; v_gene: TRBV5-1; CDR3aa: CASSLKGLSIEQFF; CDR3nt: TGCGCCAGCAGCTTGAAGGGACTTTCAATTGAGCAGTTCTTC
abundance: .; d_gene: TRBD1; j_gene: TRBJ2-5; v_gene: TRBV29-1; CDR3aa: CSVDWTGVETQYF; CDR3nt: TGCAGCGTTGACTGGACAGGGGTGGAGACCCAGTACTTC
abundance: .; d_gene: TRBD2; j_gene: TRBJ2-1; v_gene: TRBV5-1; CDR3aa: CASSWERGASYNEQFF; CDR3nt: TGCGCCAGCAGCTGGGAGCGGGGGGCCTCCTACAATGAGCAGTTCTTC
abundance: many; d_gene: .; j_gene: TRBJ1-2; v_gene: TRBV7-2; CDR3aa: CASSLVSIRGYTF; CDR3nt: TGTGCCAGCAGCTTAGTCTCCATCCGGGGCTACACCTTC
abundance: .; d_gene: TRBD1; j_gene: TRBJ2-1; v_gene: TRBV5-6; CDR3aa: CASSFRGTGTPIYNEQFF; CDR3nt: TGTGCCAGCAGCTTTCGGGGGACAGGGACACCCATCTACAATGAGCAGTTCTTC
abundance: .; d_gene: .; j_gene: TRBJ2-3; v_gene: TRBV2; CDR3aa: CASRLSTDTQYF; CDR3nt: TGTGCCAGCAGACTGAGCACAGATACGCAGTATTTT
abundance: .; d_gene: .; j_gene: TRBJ1-6; v_gene: TRBV7-2; CDR3aa: CASSLGSLGALHF; CDR3nt: TGTGCCAGCAGCTTAGGGTCCCTTGGCGCCCTCCACTTT
abundance: .; d_gene: .; j_gene: TRBJ2-5; v_gene: TRBV30; CDR3aa: CAWSMGETQYF; CDR3nt: TGTGCCTGGAGTATGGGGGAGACCCAGTACTTC
abundance: .; d_gene: .; j_gene: TRBJ1-1; v_gene: TRBV30; CDR3aa: CAGENTEAFF; CDR3nt: TGTGCCGGTGAGAACACTGAAGCTTTCTTT
abundance: .; d_gene: .; j_gene: TRBJ2-7; v_gene: TRBV30; CDR3aa: CAWSVVQGAGEQYF; CDR3nt: TGTGCCTGGAGTGTAGTGCAGGGAGCAGGCGAGCAGTACTTC
abundance: .; d_gene: .; j_gene: TRBJ1-2; v_gene: TRBV27; CDR3aa: CASGHRDGYTF; CDR3nt: TGTGCCAGCGGTCACAGAGATGGCTACACCTTC
abundance: .; d_gene: .; j_gene: TRBJ2-5; v_gene: TRBV10-3; CDR3aa: CAIRTGRVTQYF; CDR3nt: TGTGCCATCAGGACAGGGAGGGTGACCCAGTACTTC
abundance: .; d_gene: .; j_gene: TRBJ2-7; v_gene: TRBV5-1; CDR3aa: CASSQGTSIGYEQYF; CDR3nt: TGCGCCAGCAGCCAAGGGACTTCCATCGGATACGAGCAGTACTTC
abundance: .; d_gene: TRBD1; j_gene: TRBJ1-1; v_gene: TRBV29-1; CDR3aa: CSVDRGQPIGAFF; CDR3nt: TGCAGCGTTGACCGGGGACAGCCGATAGGAGCTTTCTTT
abundance: many; d_gene: .; j_gene: TRBJ2-7; v_gene: TRBV2; CDR3aa: CASSEARQGSEQYF; CDR3nt: TGTGCCAGCAGTGAAGCGCGGCAGGGCAGCGAGCAGTACTTC
abundance: once; d_gene: TRBD2; j_gene: TRBJ2-5; v_gene: TRBV5-1; CDR3aa: CASSWGLAAEETQYF; CDR3nt: TGCGCCAGCAGCTGGGGACTAGCGGCTGAAGAGACCCAGTACTTC
abundance: .; d_gene: .; j_gene: TRBJ2-5; v_gene: TRBV4-1; CDR3aa: CASSQGTVEGETQYF; CDR3nt: TGCGCCAGCAGCCAAGGGACAGTCGAAGGGGAGACCCAGTACTTC